Shown below are 32 T cell receptor beta chains from a single sample sequenced in a study of blood T cell repertoires in COVID-19. The repertoire was sequenced with immunoSEQ multiplex PCR; TCRdb's copy has only in-frame clones and lacks some. The repertoire holds 200,000 to 300,000 clones, with 83% as singletons. Sequencing was performed on PBMCs or T cells enriched from blood (not recorded which). The receptors here all came from a woman aged 35 to 49 who had been exposed to COVID-19.

The V call is TRBV3-1 (or the pseudogene TRBV3-2), the J call TRBJ1-2; TRBD1 might be the D (5 bases). Trimming took off 1 base at V and 0 bases at J, with 6 bases between the two ends. The CDR3 totals 14 residues. In germline, CDR1 is LGHDT, CDR2 YNNKEL (reference sequence). The CDR3 here is CASSQAGSNYGYTF. CDR3 DNA: TGTGCCAGCAGCCAAGCAGGGTCTAACTATGGCTACACCTTC.

This clone was seen only a few times. The chain employs TRBV2 and TRBJ1-4; D is possibly TRBD1 (5 bases). The CDR3 contains 14 residues. Germline-derived CDR1 and CDR2 are SNHLY and FYNNEI. The ends were cut back, 4 bases at V and 3 bases at J, with 9 bases in the middle. CDR3 sequence (DNA): TGTGCCAGCAGTGCCAGGGTCTCTAATGAAAAACTGTTTTTT. As protein: CASSARVSNEKLFF.

As concerns this clone: The germline gene is not matched at one end of the junction; a read error may be the cause. J is TRBJ2-5 and V is TRBV29-1; TRBD2 is a possible D gene (6 bases). The germline V gene has CDR1 SQVTM and CDR2 ANQGSEA. The CDR3 contains 13 residues. The CDR3 sequence is CSVGEEGKRPTHF. CDR3 DNA: TGCAGCGTGGGGGAGGAAGGGAAGCGCCCAACGCACTTC.

This CDR3 reads CATSRDREQSLANYGYTF. The CDR3 nucleotides read TGTGCCACCAGCAGAGATAGGGAGCAGAGCCTCGCTAACTATGGCTACACCTTC. V usage is TRBV15 and J usage is TRBJ1-2, with D uncertain. CDR3 length equals 18 residues. Germline assignment: CDR1 LNHNV and CDR2 YYDKDF (reference sequence). Trimming shortened V by 0 bases and J by 0 bases, and 17 bases separated the two germline ends.

The CDR3 DNA reads as TGTGCCAGTAGTAACACAGGGTCCACTGAAGCTTTCTTT. Protein sequence: CASSNTGSTEAFF. The genes are TRBV19 and TRBJ1-1, with D perhaps matching TRBD1 (6 bases). Trimming cost V 4 bases and J 4 bases, with 10 bases left between them. This CDR3 is 13 amino acids long. Per the germline V gene, CDR1 is LNHDA and CDR2 is SQIVND (reference sequence).

This rearrangement joins TRBV7-2 to TRBJ1-2; 8 bases are a match to TRBD1. The germline CDR1 and CDR2 sequences are SGHTA and FQGNSA. J gave up 8 bases and V 1 base, and 6 bases lay outside the gene matches. This CDR3 has 14 residues. CDR3: CASSLGPTGDGYTF. The CDR3 DNA is TGTGCCAGCAGCTTAGGACCGACAGGGGACGGCTACACCTTC.

The chain employs TRBV19 and TRBJ1-2, with 7 bases fitting TRBD1. Trimming took 7 bases from V and 4 from J; bases not matched to a gene: 9. The CDR3 totals 14 residues. Germline CDR1 LNHDA, CDR2 SQIVND (reference sequence). For the CDR3, the DNA is TGTGCCAGTAACTCAGGGGGGCAAAGCTATGGCTACACCTTC. Translating it yields CASNSGGQSYGYTF.

V is TRBV7-2 and J is TRBJ1-1; 8 nucleotides agree with TRBD1. The germline gives CDR1 SGHTA, CDR2 FQGNSA. This CDR3 has 14 residues. The V gene end was trimmed by 5 bases and the J gene end by 4 bases; junction bases not matched to a gene: 6. The CDR3 region has the DNA TGTGCCAGCAGCCGGGCGACAGGGGTCACTGAAGCTTTCTTT. Translation gives CASSRATGVTEAFF.

The CDR3 loop reads CAWSVRGTGPSPLHF. The CDR3, as DNA: TGTGCCTGGAGTGTACGAGGGACAGGACCTTCACCCCTCCACTTT. The chain carries TRBV30 and TRBJ1-6; 8 bases map to TRBD1. CDR1 and CDR2 from the germline V gene are GTSNPN and SVGIG (reference sequence). The CDR3 loop spans 15 amino acids. Trimming at V came to 0 bases and at J to 9 bases, leaving 7 bases not matched to a gene. Full variable domain (missing parts from reference TRBV30 and TRBJ1-6): SQTIHQWPATLVQPVGSPLSLECTVEGTSNPNLYWYRQAAGRGLQLLFYSVGIGQISSEVPQNLSASRPQDRQFILSSKKLLLSDSGFYLCAWSVRGTGPSPLHFGNGTRLTVT.

The chain employs TRBV5-4 and TRBJ1-1; D ambiguous. The CDR3 extends over 13 amino acids. V lost 0 bases to trimming and J lost 5 bases, with 8 bases between them. The germline V gene encodes CDR1 SGHNT and CDR2 YYREEE (reference sequence). The CDR3 sequence: CASSLDWETEAFF. The CDR3 nucleotides are TGTGCCAGCAGCTTGGACTGGGAGACTGAAGCTTTCTTT. The full variable domain, its missing parts supplied by reference TRBV5-4 and TRBJ1-1, is ETGVTQSPTHLIKTRGQQVTLRCSSQSGHNTVSWYQQALGQGPQFIFQYYREEENGRGNFPPRFSGLQFPNYSSELNVNALELDDSALYLCASSLDWETEAFFGQGTRLTVV.

This clone was picked up a small number of times. V is TRBV5-6 and J is TRBJ2-3, with 11 bases aligning to TRBD2. The ends lost 1 base at V and 3 bases at J; junction bases unmatched: 4. The CDR3 loop spans 16 amino acids. Germline V gene sequence: CDR1 SGHDT, CDR2 YYEEEE. The CDR3 coding sequence is TGTGCCAGCAGCTTGCTAGCGGGGGGAACTACAGATACGCAGTATTTT. Translated, it gives CASSLLAGGTTDTQYF.

This rearrangement joins TRBV18 to TRBJ2-3; D is perhaps TRBD2 (6 bases). Between the trimmed V and J ends, which lost 2 bases and 0 bases, there was a span of 12 bases. Germline assignment: CDR1 KGHSH and CDR2 LQKENI. This CDR3 contains 16 residues. CDR3 region: CASSPVGGPSTDTQYF. CDR3 nucleotide sequence: TGTGCCAGCTCACCAGTCGGGGGTCCTAGCACAGATACGCAGTATTTT.

The chain uses TRBV6-5 and TRBJ2-2, with 8 bases that match TRBD2. V lost 6 bases to trimming and J lost 5 bases; unmatched junction nucleotides: 8. The CDR3 has 15 amino acids. CDR1 and CDR2 (germline): MNHEY, SVGAGI. The CDR3 DNA reads TGTGCCAGCAGGTCTCAGCGGGGGAGGACCGGGGAGCTGTTTTTT. Protein: CASRSQRGRTGELFF.

V usage is TRBV15 and J usage is TRBJ1-2; D call uncertain. The CDR3 totals 17 residues. Germline V gene sequence: CDR1 LNHNV, CDR2 YYDKDF (reference sequence). The germline V and J ends were trimmed by 0 bases and 4 bases, with 18 bases remaining between them. The CDR3 spells CATSRDEVSSFSYGYTF. The CDR3 DNA follows: TGTGCCACCAGCAGAGATGAGGTCAGTTCCTTCAGCTATGGCTACACCTTC.

The chain recombines TRBV4-1 with TRBJ1-1; weak D call: TRBD1 (5 bases). The germline V gene has CDR1 MGHRA and CDR2 YSYEKL. The V and J ends lost 1 base and 5 bases respectively, with 11 bases between them. This CDR3 has 14 amino acids. The CDR3 is CASSQGPRGTEAFF. The CDR3 nucleotides read TGCGCCAGCAGCCAAGGCCCTCGGGGGACTGAAGCTTTCTTT.

The CDR3 loop reads CASSLPGQGAVNYGYTF. CDR3 nucleotides: TGCGCCAGCAGCCTTCCGGGACAGGGGGCGGTTAACTATGGCTACACCTTC. This chain links TRBV4-1 with TRBJ1-2; 12 bases align to TRBD1. CDR1 and CDR2 from the germline V gene are MGHRA and YSYEKL. Unmatched junction bases numbered 7, after V lost 4 bases and J lost 1 base. The CDR3 runs 17 residues.

This clone was picked up one time. The rearrangement links TRBV28 to TRBJ1-2, with 9 bases lining up with TRBD1. V shed 6 bases and J 8 bases; nucleotides not matched to a gene: 10. This CDR3 has 14 amino acids. The germline CDR1 and CDR2 sequences are MDHEN and SYDVKM. CDR3: CASSQGQGLGGYTF. CDR3 nucleotide sequence: TGTGCCAGCAGCCAAGGACAGGGGTTGGGCGGCTACACCTTC.

The rearrangement joins TRBV24-1 to TRBJ2-7; unclear D gene. This CDR3 is built from 11 residues. CDR1 KGHDR and CDR2 SFDVKD come from the germline V gene. V dropped 4 bases and J dropped 6 bases, with 6 bases sitting between them. Here the CDR3 reads CATSEASEQYF. The DNA of the CDR3 is TGTGCCACCAGTGAGGCCTCCGAGCAGTACTTC.

The chain uses TRBV5-8 and TRBJ1-1, with no clear D. Germline loops: CDR1 SGHTS, CDR2 YDEGEE. The CDR3 loop spans 15 amino acids. V was shortened by 0 bases and J by 2 bases, with 11 bases between the two germline ends. The CDR3: CASSLGRRPNTEAFF. In DNA, the CDR3 is TGTGCCAGCAGCTTGGGGAGGAGACCCAACACTGAAGCTTTCTTT.

The rearrangement uses TRBV6-5 and TRBJ2-7, with 8 bases lining up with TRBD1. Germline V CDR1 and CDR2: MNHEY, SVGAGI. Trimming removed 8 bases from V and 0 bases from J; junction bases left unmatched: 9. The CDR3 is 15 residues long. The CDR3 loop reads CASQGQEISSYEQYF. CDR3 coding DNA: TGTGCCAGCCAGGGACAGGAGATCAGCTCCTACGAGCAGTACTTC.

The rearrangement uses TRBV19 and TRBJ1-3; no clear D. The CDR3 sequence is 14 residues long. In germline, CDR1 is LNHDA, CDR2 SQIVND (reference sequence). Trimming shortened V by 0 bases and J by 2 bases, and 5 bases separated the two germline ends. The CDR3 sequence is CASSIDLAGNTIYF. The CDR3 nucleotides read TGTGCCAGTAGTATAGATCTCGCTGGAAACACCATATATTTT. Supplemented by reference TRBV19 and TRBJ1-3, the full variable domain reads DGGITQSPKYLFRKEGQNVTLSCEQNLNHDAMYWYRQDPGQGLRLIYYSQIVNDFQKGDIAEGYSVSREKKESFPLTVTSAQKNPTAFYLCASSIDLAGNTIYFGEGSWLTVV.

This clone was seen only once. The chain is built from TRBV15 and TRBJ2-7; D ambiguous. The germline V gene encodes CDR1 LNHNV and CDR2 YYDKDF (reference sequence). CDR3 length: 15 amino acids. V dropped 0 bases and J dropped 1 base, with 10 bases sitting between them. CDR3 DNA sequence: TGTGCCACCAGCAGAGATATCCCGGTATCCTACGAGCAGTACTTC. Translating gives CATSRDIPVSYEQYF.

V usage is TRBV28 and J usage is TRBJ2-5; D perhaps matches TRBD2 (6 bases). This CDR3 region has 14 residues. Trimming removed 2 bases at V and 3 bases at J, with 10 bases between. The germline gives CDR1 MDHEN, CDR2 SYDVKM. CDR3 bases: TGTGCCAGCAGTTTAGGCGGAGGGGAAGAGACCCAGTACTTC. This translates into CASSLGGGEETQYF.

The rearrangement uses TRBV2 and TRBJ1-3; no clear D. Trimming pared 7 bases from V and 0 bases from J, leaving 10 bases between. Germline-derived CDR1 and CDR2 are SNHLY and FYNNEI. The CDR3 spans 14 residues. CDR3 DNA: TGTGCCAGCACCGATAGCTACTCTGGAAACACCATATATTTT. This encodes CASTDSYSGNTIYF.

V and J are TRBV19 and TRBJ1-4; D is undetermined. Germline CDR1 is LNHDA and CDR2 is SQIVND (reference sequence). This CDR3 has 13 amino acids. Deletions cut 5 bases from V and 6 bases from J, with 10 bases between. CDR3 in DNA: TGTGCCAGTAGTCCGCGGGCGGATGAAAAACTGTTTTTT. Amino acid sequence: CASSPRADEKLFF.

The chain uses TRBV28 and TRBJ1-1, with 8 positions matching TRBD1. The CDR3 extends over 12 amino acids. V dropped 7 bases and J dropped 2; count of bases not matched to a gene: 0. Germline V gene data show CDR1 as MDHEN and CDR2 as SYDVKM. DNA for the CDR3: TGTGCCAGCACAGGGGGCAACACTGAAGCTTTCTTT. Its translation is CASTGGNTEAFF. The complete variable domain, with remaining parts taken from reference TRBV28 and TRBJ1-1, reads DVKVTQSSRYLVKRTGEKVFLECVQDMDHENMFWYRQDPGLGLRLIYFSYDVKMKEKGDIPEGYSVSREKKERFSLILESASTNQTSMYLCASTGGNTEAFFGQGTRLTVV.

V is TRBV25-1 and J is TRBJ1-4; weak D call: TRBD1 (6 bases). The CDR3 length is 13 residues. Germline lookup yields CDR1 MGHDK and CDR2 SYGVNS. The V end was cut by 6 bases, the J end by 9 bases, with 14 bases between. CDR3 nucleotide sequence: TGTGCCAGCAGCGTAACCGGGACACAAAAACTGTTTTTT. This gives the protein CASSVTGTQKLFF. Variable domain in full (rest from reference TRBV25-1 and TRBJ1-4): EADIYQTPRYLVIGTGKKITLECSQTMGHDKMYWYQQDPGMELHLIHYSYGVNSTEKGDLSSESTVSRIRTEHFPLTLESARPSHTSQYLCASSVTGTQKLFFGSGTQLSVL.

The V call is TRBV4-3, the J call TRBJ2-7; D not resolved. Deletions cut 1 base from V and 4 bases from J, with 11 bases between. This CDR3 spans 14 amino acids. Germline V gene sequence: CDR1 LGHNA, CDR2 YSLEER. CDR3 nucleotides: TGCGCCAGCAGCCAAGGCCTGAGTCCTTACGAGCAGTACTTC. Its protein is CASSQGLSPYEQYF.

This clone was observed a few times. The rearrangement uses TRBV7-8 and TRBJ1-2; perhaps TRBD1 as D (6 bases). Germline V gives CDR1 SGHVS, CDR2 FQNEAQ. The CDR3 contains 13 residues. V was shortened by 3 bases and J by 3 bases, with 8 bases between the two germline ends. The CDR3 reads CASSLAGDYGYTF. Here the CDR3 DNA reads TGTGCCAGCAGCTTGGCAGGGGACTATGGCTACACCTTC.

The gene calls are TRBV29-1 and TRBJ1-5; D unresolved. Germline lookup yields CDR1 SQVTM and CDR2 ANQGSEA. V was trimmed by 4 bases and J by 2 bases, leaving 9 bases between them. The CDR3 totals 13 residues. CDR3 nucleotides: TGCAGCGTTGGCCAGGTTGGCAATCAGCCCCAGCATTTT. Encoded protein: CSVGQVGNQPQHF.

With respect to this clone: Within the sample, other DNA sequences also encode this same CDR3. The chain links TRBV7-2 to TRBJ1-5; the D gene is possibly TRBD1 (5 bases). Trimming left V 1 base short and J 1 base short, with 8 bases between. The CDR3 covers 15 residues. Per germline, CDR1 SGHTA and CDR2 FQGNSA. The chain's CDR3 is CASSLEGSSNQPQHF. As DNA, the CDR3 is TGTGCCAGCAGCTTAGAGGGGTCCAGCAATCAGCCCCAGCATTTT.

The rearrangement joins TRBV6-6 to TRBJ2-7; possibly TRBD1 for D (5 bases). The CDR3 has 15 amino acids. Looked up from germline, CDR1 is MNHNY and CDR2 is SVGAGI (reference sequence). V was shortened by 2 bases and J by 2 bases, with 13 bases between the two germline ends. The CDR3 DNA sequence: TGTGCCAGCAGTTACGTACAGGCAACCACCTACGAGCAGTACTTC. This codes for CASSYVQATTYEQYF.